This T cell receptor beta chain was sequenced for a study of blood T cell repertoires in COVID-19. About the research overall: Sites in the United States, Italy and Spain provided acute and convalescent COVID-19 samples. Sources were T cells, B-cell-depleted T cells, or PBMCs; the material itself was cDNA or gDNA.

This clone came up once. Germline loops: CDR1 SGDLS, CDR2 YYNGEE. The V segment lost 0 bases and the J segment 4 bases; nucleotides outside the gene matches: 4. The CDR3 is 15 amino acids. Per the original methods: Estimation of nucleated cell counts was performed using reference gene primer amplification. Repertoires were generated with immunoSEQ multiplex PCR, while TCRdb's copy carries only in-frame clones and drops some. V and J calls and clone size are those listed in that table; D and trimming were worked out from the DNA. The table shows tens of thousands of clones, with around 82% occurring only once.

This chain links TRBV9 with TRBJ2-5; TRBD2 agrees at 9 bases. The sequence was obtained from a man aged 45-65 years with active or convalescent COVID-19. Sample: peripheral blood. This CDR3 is CASSVVSGGTETQYF. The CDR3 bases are TGTGCCAGCAGCGTAGTTAGCGGGGGAACAGAGACCCAGTACTTC.